These 17 T cell receptor beta chains share one sample of origin, sequenced in a study of blood T cell repertoires in COVID-19. Method: immunoSEQ multiplex PCR; TCRdb's copy keeps in-frame clones and lacks some. The sample records around 290,000 clones, roughly nine tenths being singletons. The sequenced sample consisted of PBMCs or T cells enriched from blood (not recorded which). The source is a woman younger than 35 who had recovered from COVID-19.

V and J are TRBV3-1 (or the pseudogene TRBV3-2) and TRBJ1-5, with 8 bases aligning to TRBD1. V trimming: 5 bases; J trimming: 5 bases; junction bases outside the gene matches: 5. This CDR3 contains 14 residues. CDR1 and CDR2 from the germline V gene are LGHDT and YNNKEL (reference sequence). DNA for the CDR3: TGTGCCAGCAGCAAGGGGACAGGCGATCAGCCCCAGCATTTT. It specifies CASSKGTGDQPQHF.

The chain couples TRBV27 to TRBJ1-1; perhaps TRBD1 as D (5 bases). Between the trimmed V and J ends, which lost 5 bases and 4 bases, there was a span of 8 bases. Per the germline V gene, CDR1 is MNHEY and CDR2 is SMNVEV (reference sequence). This CDR3 comprises 12 residues. This chain's CDR3 is CASSQGATEAFF. CDR3 nucleotides: TGTGCCAGCAGTCAGGGCGCCACTGAAGCTTTCTTT.

The rearrangement joins TRBV5-1 to TRBJ2-1; TRBD2 might be the D (6 bases). V was cut by 1 base and J by 8 bases, with 13 bases left in between. The V gene's germline CDR1 is SGHRS and CDR2 YFSETQ. The CDR3 contains 14 residues. CDR3 sequence reads: CASSLMTPGDEQFF. CDR3 nucleotides: TGCGCCAGCAGCTTGATGACACCGGGGGATGAGCAGTTCTTC.

The chain recombines TRBV6-5 with TRBJ1-4; TRBD1 might be the D (6 bases). This CDR3 is 15 amino acids long. Germline assignment: CDR1 MNHEY and CDR2 SVGAGI. V lost 2 bases and J 8 bases, leaving 15 bases between the germline ends. CDR3: CASSYGYGGAEKLFF. The CDR3 DNA follows: TGTGCCAGCAGTTACGGATATGGGGGGGCCGAAAAACTGTTTTTT.

This sequence joins TRBV6-5 and TRBJ1-1; D unclear. The CDR3 sequence is 14 residues long. Per germline, CDR1 MNHEY and CDR2 SVGAGI. Trimming removed 5 bases from V and 4 bases from J, with 14 bases in between. CDR3 sequence reads: CASSPAMTFTEAFF. The DNA of the CDR3 is TGTGCCAGCAGTCCAGCGATGACTTTCACTGAAGCTTTCTTT.

The chain links TRBV6-5 to TRBJ1-1, with 12 nucleotides matching TRBD1. This CDR3 has 15 residues. Germline CDR1 is MNHEY and CDR2 is SVGAGI. V shed 8 bases, J shed 3 bases, and the junction held 7 bases outside the gene matches. The CDR3 loop is CASGDRGREDTEAFF. Written as DNA, the CDR3 is TGTGCCAGCGGGGACAGGGGGCGCGAGGACACTGAAGCTTTCTTT.

A few counts support this clone. V gene TRBV6-5 combines with J gene TRBJ1-3; 7 nucleotides line up with TRBD1. From germline, CDR1 is MNHEY and CDR2 SVGAGI. J lost 1 base, V lost 6 bases, and 3 bases had no gene match. CDR3 length: 14 residues. The CDR3 protein is CASRAGGSGNTIYF. As DNA, the CDR3 is TGTGCCAGCAGGGCAGGGGGGTCTGGAAACACCATATATTTT.

The rearrangement uses TRBV11-2 and TRBJ1-1, with D possibly being TRBD1 (6 bases). V lost 7 bases to trimming and J lost 3 bases, with 12 bases between them. CDR1 and CDR2 (germline): SGHAT, FQNNGV. The CDR3 totals 13 residues. The CDR3 is CASNLDRDTEAFF. The DNA for the CDR3 is TGTGCCAGCAACCTGGACAGAGACACTGAAGCTTTCTTT.

This clone occurred a few times. J is TRBJ2-7 and V is TRBV10-1, with D uncertain. CDR1 is WNHNN and CDR2 is SYGVQD in the germline V gene (reference sequence). This CDR3 is built from 13 residues. Deletions cut 4 bases from V and 5 bases from J, with 12 bases between. The DNA for the CDR3 is TGCGCCAGCAGTGGTCCCGACGAGGACGAGCAGTACTTC. This encodes CASSGPDEDEQYF.

The chain joins TRBV2 to TRBJ1-3; D might be TRBD1 (6 bases). The CDR3 sequence is 15 residues long. V was shortened by 6 bases and J by 3 bases, with 15 bases between the two germline ends. Germline values: CDR1 SNHLY, CDR2 FYNNEI. The CDR3: CASRPTGLGGNTIYF. CDR3 DNA sequence: TGTGCCAGCAGACCTACAGGGTTAGGTGGAAACACCATATATTTT.

In DNA form, the CDR3 reads TGTGCCAGCAGCAACGAGGGGACAGGGGTAGAGACCCAGTACTTC. It translates to CASSNEGTGVETQYF. The chain joins TRBV5-4 to TRBJ2-5, with 10 bases identical to TRBD1. Germline V CDR1 and CDR2: SGHNT, YYREEE (reference sequence). The CDR3 is 15 amino acids. V shed 4 bases and J 4 bases; nucleotides not matched to a gene: 7.

The chain is built from TRBV7-7 and TRBJ2-3; D is perhaps TRBD2 (5 bases). Germline V gives CDR1 SSHAT, CDR2 FNYEAQ (reference sequence). This CDR3 region has 13 residues. V was cut by 1 base and J by 3 bases, with 5 bases left in between. CDR3 DNA sequence: TGTGCCAGCAGCTTAGGGACTACAGATACGCAGTATTTT. This encodes CASSLGTTDTQYF.

V gene TRBV15 combines with J gene TRBJ2-7; 9 nucleotides agree with TRBD1. Germline trimming cut 3 bases from V and 7 bases from J; bases unmatched to any gene: 4. This CDR3 has 13 amino acids. Germline assignment: CDR1 LNHNV and CDR2 YYDKDF (reference sequence). The CDR3 DNA reads TGTGCCACCAGCAGCGGACAGGGGAGAGAGCAGTACTTC. Amino acid sequence: CATSSGQGREQYF.

V gene TRBV2 combines with J gene TRBJ2-1; 7 bases agree with TRBD1. V was pared by 3 bases and J by 6 bases, with 8 bases of the junction left unmatched. CDR3 length equals 15 residues. CDR1 SNHLY and CDR2 FYNNEI come from the germline V gene. DNA for the CDR3: TGTGCCAGCAGTGAGCAGGGGGTTAGAGGCAATGAGCAGTTCTTC. Residues: CASSEQGVRGNEQFF. Together with reference TRBV2 and TRBJ2-1, the CDR3 gives the full variable domain: EPEVTQTPSHQVTQMGQEVILRCVPISNHLYFYWYRQILGQKVEFLVSFYNNEISEKSEIFDDQFSVERPDGSNFTLKIRSTKLEDSAMYFCASSEQGVRGNEQFFGPGTRLTVL.

The CDR3, as DNA: TGTGCCAGCAGCGAGGGTAGCGGGGGGGTCACAGATACGCAGTATTTT. Its translation is CASSEGSGGVTDTQYF. This chain joins TRBV9 and TRBJ2-3, with TRBD2 identical over 11 bases. J was trimmed by 2 bases and V by 3 bases; bases with no gene match: 5. This CDR3 is 16 amino acids long. Germline CDR1 SGDLS, CDR2 YYNGEE.

The V and J genes are TRBV7-9 and TRBJ2-6; weak D call: TRBD2 (5 bases). V dropped 2 bases and J dropped 4 bases, with 12 bases sitting between them. Germline assignment: CDR1 SEHNR and CDR2 FQNEAQ (reference sequence). The CDR3 loop spans 16 amino acids. CDR3 in DNA: TGTGCCAGCAGCTTATCTGGGGAGCTCGGGGCCAACGTCCTGACTTTC. This sequence encodes CASSLSGELGANVLTF.

V and J are TRBV7-8 and TRBJ2-1, with 10 bases identical to TRBD2. This CDR3 contains 15 residues. Trimming took 5 bases from V and 4 from J; bases not matched to a gene: 5. Germline V gives CDR1 SGHVS, CDR2 FQNEAQ. CDR3 DNA sequence: TGTGCCAGCAGCCCCCGGACTAGCGGATACAATGAGCAGTTCTTC. Protein: CASSPRTSGYNEQFF.